The 18 T cell receptor beta chains below come from one sample, sequenced in a study of OX40 agonist ivuxolimab in advanced cancers. Sequenced by immunoSEQ multiplex PCR; TCRdb stores in-frame clones only, minus some. The repertoire includes 15,000 to 20,000 clones, about four fifths of them detected once, and around an eighth sits in the top ten. Sequencing was performed on CD4+ or CD8+ T cells sorted from blood, taken in a trial of the OX40 agonist ivuxolimab. The receptor source for this set is an adult with an advanced solid tumor such as melanoma, head and neck, liver or kidney cancer.

This clone was seen a few times. The chain links TRBV4-1 to TRBJ2-1; 8 positions match TRBD2. CDR1 and CDR2 from the germline V gene are MGHRA and YSYEKL. The CDR3 is 15 amino acids. Unmatched junction bases numbered 7, after V lost 2 bases and J lost 7 bases. Here the CDR3 reads CASSQLSGSTNEQFF. The CDR3 nucleotides read TGCGCCAGCAGCCAATTGAGCGGGAGTACAAATGAGCAGTTCTTC.

This chain connects TRBV19 to TRBJ2-5, with D perhaps matching TRBD1 or TRBD2 (5 bases each). The J call may be mistaken, given a closer DNA end match to TRBJ2-7. The CDR3 length is 16 residues. Per germline, CDR1 LNHDA and CDR2 SQIVND (reference sequence). CDR3 in amino acids: CASSIVVGWGSYEQYF. CDR3 DNA: TGTGCCAGTAGTATAGTTGTCGGTTGGGGGTCCTACGAGCAGTACTTC.

This clone appeared a single time. The gene calls are TRBV19 and TRBJ2-7; D call uncertain. CDR1 LNHDA and CDR2 SQIVND come from the germline V gene (reference sequence). Trimming left V 1 base short and J 6 bases short, with 10 bases between. This CDR3 region has 13 residues. The chain's CDR3 is CASSIGRVSEQYF. The CDR3 coding sequence is TGTGCCAGTAGTATAGGTAGAGTCAGCGAGCAGTACTTC.

The V and J genes are TRBV13 and TRBJ1-2; D might be TRBD1 (6 bases). CDR1 PRHDT and CDR2 FYEKMQ come from the germline V gene (reference sequence). The V gene lost 6 bases and the J gene lost 7 bases, with 21 bases spanning the gap. This CDR3 contains 15 residues. CDR3: CASSLIGGLRRGYTF. The CDR3 nucleotides are TGTGCCAGCAGTTTAATCGGGGGGCTAAGGCGTGGCTACACCTTC.

The rearrangement uses TRBV2 and TRBJ2-2, with D perhaps matching TRBD1 (6 bases). CDR1 is SNHLY and CDR2 is FYNNEI in the germline V gene. V gave up 11 bases and J gave up 3 bases, with 22 bases separating them. CDR3 size: 16 residues. This CDR3 reads CARRGHPPRHTGELFF. The CDR3 DNA reads as TGTGCCCGCCGGGGACACCCACCACGCCACACCGGGGAGCTGTTTTTT.

This clone has just one count. V usage is TRBV5-6 and J usage is TRBJ1-1; D is unresolved. This CDR3 contains 12 residues. The germline V and J ends were trimmed by 0 bases and 8 bases, with 8 bases remaining between them. The V gene's germline CDR1 is SGHDT and CDR2 YYEEEE. The CDR3 DNA follows: TGTGCCAGCAGCTTGGGGGGAAGGGAAGCTTTCTTT. Amino acid sequence: CASSLGGREAFF.

V and J are TRBV5-5 and TRBJ1-1; D may be TRBD1 (5 bases). CDR1 is SGHKS and CDR2 is YYEKEE in the germline V gene (reference sequence). The CDR3 has 14 residues. V was pared by 0 bases and J by 6 bases, with 12 bases between. The CDR3: CASSLEGRTAEAFF. The CDR3 nucleotides are TGTGCCAGCAGCTTGGAGGGGCGCACAGCTGAAGCTTTCTTT.

The V gene is TRBV28, the J gene TRBJ2-1; D possibly uses TRBD1 or TRBD2 (6 bases each). The germline CDR1 and CDR2 sequences are MDHEN and SYDVKM. V dropped 11 bases and J dropped 6 bases, with 20 bases sitting between them. This CDR3 spans 14 amino acids. The CDR3 reads CARPWGANFNEQFF. CDR3 DNA sequence: TGTGCCCGCCCGTGGGGGGCGAACTTCAATGAGCAGTTCTTC.

The rearrangement links TRBV5-6 to TRBJ2-5, with no clear D. The V gene's germline CDR1 is SGHDT and CDR2 YYEEEE. Trimming left V 1 base short and J 5 bases short, with 3 bases between. The CDR3 is made up of 11 amino acids. The CDR3 here is CASSLSETQYF. In DNA, the CDR3 is TGTGCCAGCAGCTTGAGTGAGACCCAGTACTTC.

The table lists this clone with a count of one. The chain recombines TRBV9 with TRBJ2-1; 9 nucleotides line up with TRBD2. J was trimmed by 3 bases and V by 4 bases; bases with no gene match: 8. Per germline, CDR1 SGDLS and CDR2 YYNGEE. The CDR3 spans 16 residues. The CDR3 nucleotides are TGTGCCAGCAGCCCGTTGAGTAGCGGGAGCTACAATGAGCAGTTCTTC. Protein product: CASSPLSSGSYNEQFF. Using reference TRBV9 and TRBJ2-1 for the parts outside the CDR3, the full variable domain is DSGVTQTPKHLITATGQRVTLRCSPRSGDLSVYWYQQSLDQGLQFLIQYYNGEERAKGNILERFSAQQFPDLHSELNLSSLELGDSALYFCASSPLSSGSYNEQFFGPGTRLTVL.

The rearrangement links TRBV10-3 to TRBJ2-3; D is ambiguous. The germline V gene has CDR1 ENHRY and CDR2 SYGVKD. The CDR3 sequence is 15 residues long. The V end was cut by 4 bases, the J end by 0 bases, with 11 bases between. In DNA form, the CDR3 reads TGTGCCATCAGTGTATCGTCATCTAGCACAGATACGCAGTATTTT. This encodes CAISVSSSSTDTQYF.

This chain connects TRBV29-1 to TRBJ2-7; D is possibly TRBD1 or TRBD2 (5 bases each). The CDR3 contains 12 residues. The V end lost 4 bases, the J end lost 0 bases, and 7 bases lay between the germline ends. Looked up from germline, CDR1 is SQVTM and CDR2 is ANQGSEA. In DNA form, the CDR3 reads TGCAGCGTTGTGGGGACCTCCTACGAGCAGTACTTC. This sequence encodes CSVVGTSYEQYF.

The V and J genes are TRBV6-5 and TRBJ1-1; 9 bases align to TRBD1. J gave up 4 bases and V 0 bases, and 0 bases lay outside the gene matches. The CDR3 is 14 residues long. Germline V gives CDR1 MNHEY, CDR2 SVGAGI. CDR3 DNA sequence: TGTGCCAGCAGTTACTCGACAGGGGGCACTGAAGCTTTCTTT. This codes for CASSYSTGGTEAFF.

The rearrangement uses TRBV18 and TRBJ2-3; the D is unclear. The CDR3 is 15 amino acids. The germline gives CDR1 KGHSH, CDR2 LQKENI. Trimming removed 0 bases at V and 2 bases at J, with 9 bases between. The CDR3 loop reads CASSPPSRLTDTQYF. The CDR3 coding sequence is TGTGCCAGCTCACCACCGAGCAGACTCACAGATACGCAGTATTTT.

The CDR3 DNA sequence: TGTGCCAGCAGCCCCGTGGGCTCTGGAAACACCATATATTTT. Protein: CASSPVGSGNTIYF. V gene TRBV7-2 combines with J gene TRBJ1-3; D is unresolved. There are 14 residues in the CDR3. The germline gives CDR1 SGHTA, CDR2 FQGNSA. V was shortened by 5 bases and J by 0 bases, with 8 bases between the two germline ends.

The chain combines TRBV28 with TRBJ2-2; D may be TRBD1 or TRBD2 (6 bases each). Trimming cost V 4 bases and J 7 bases, with 13 bases left between them. The germline gives CDR1 MDHEN, CDR2 SYDVKM. The CDR3 loop spans 14 amino acids. This CDR3 reads CASSSVGGGGELFF. The CDR3 DNA reads TGTGCCAGCAGTTCTGTAGGGGGAGGCGGGGAGCTGTTTTTT.

The chain combines TRBV19 with TRBJ2-7, with TRBD1 as a possible D gene (6 bases). Trimming pared 4 bases from V and 2 bases from J, leaving 18 bases between. The CDR3 sequence is 16 residues long. CDR1 and CDR2 from the germline V gene are LNHDA and SQIVND (reference sequence). CDR3 sequence: CASSTTRTEFAYEQYF. CDR3 nucleotide sequence: TGTGCCAGTAGTACTACCCGGACAGAGTTCGCCTACGAGCAGTACTTC.

The chain carries TRBV5-4 and TRBJ2-2; 9 bases fit TRBD2. The CDR3 covers 12 residues. Germline V CDR1 and CDR2: SGHNT, YYREEE (reference sequence). J lost 7 bases, V lost 6 bases, and 1 base had no gene match. CDR3 sequence reads: CASTSGIGELFF. CDR3 DNA sequence: TGTGCCAGCACTAGCGGGATCGGGGAGCTGTTTTTT.